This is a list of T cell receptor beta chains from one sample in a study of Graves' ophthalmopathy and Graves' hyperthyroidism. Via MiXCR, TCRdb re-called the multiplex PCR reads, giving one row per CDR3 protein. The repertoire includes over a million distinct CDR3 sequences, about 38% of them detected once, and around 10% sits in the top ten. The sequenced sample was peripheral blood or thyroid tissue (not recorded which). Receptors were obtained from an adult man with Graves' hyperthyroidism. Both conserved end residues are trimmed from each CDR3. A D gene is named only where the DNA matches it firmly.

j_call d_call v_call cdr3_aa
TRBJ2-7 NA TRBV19 ASSITGSSYEQY
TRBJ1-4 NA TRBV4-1 ASSHGGGGNEKLF
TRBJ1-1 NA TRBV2 ASSGALLTEAF
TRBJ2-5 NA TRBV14 ASSRRGSWYQETQY
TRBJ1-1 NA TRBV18 ASSPGVTEAF
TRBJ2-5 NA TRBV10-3 AIRGDEATGELY
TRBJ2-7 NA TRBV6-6 ASSFLGVGSHYEQY
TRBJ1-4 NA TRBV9 ASSVGPTGEKLF
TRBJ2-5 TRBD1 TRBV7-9 ASSQDKTGDLYQETQY
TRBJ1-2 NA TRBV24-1 ATSDEPGHRNGYT
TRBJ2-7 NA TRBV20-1 SAKKGFYEQY
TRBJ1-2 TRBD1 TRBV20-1 TIRQGQGGGYT
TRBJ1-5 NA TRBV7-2 ASSSGLTEQPQH
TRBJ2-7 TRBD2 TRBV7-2 ASSLSSSGSWSYEQY
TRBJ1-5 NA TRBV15 ATSQRNSNQPQH
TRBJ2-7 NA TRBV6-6 ASSYSGGSREQY
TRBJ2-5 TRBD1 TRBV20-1 SAPRGLSGETQY
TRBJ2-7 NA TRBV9 ASSETLRQGEEQY
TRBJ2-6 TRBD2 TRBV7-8 ASSFSSGGKGAGANVLT
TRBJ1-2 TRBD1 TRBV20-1 SAVDRGGYT
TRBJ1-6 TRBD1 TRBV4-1 AIGTANSPLH
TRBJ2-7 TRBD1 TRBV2 ASRRTGAEQY
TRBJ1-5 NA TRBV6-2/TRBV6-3 ASSYLGQIQPQH
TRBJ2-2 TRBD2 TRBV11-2 ASSSRLAGGVNTGELF
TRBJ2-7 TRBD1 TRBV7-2 ASSLVGTGSYEQY
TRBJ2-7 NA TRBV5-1 ASSLAGRACEQY
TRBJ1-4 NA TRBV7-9 ASRTTRGNEKLF
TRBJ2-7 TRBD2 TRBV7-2 ASSRNSGRGPYEQY
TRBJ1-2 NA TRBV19 ATGTNYGYT
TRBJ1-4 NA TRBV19 ASRGRSNEKLF
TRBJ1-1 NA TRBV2 ASRLNTEAF
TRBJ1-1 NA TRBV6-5 ASSYSSRDAF
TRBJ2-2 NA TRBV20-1 SASLASGTGELF
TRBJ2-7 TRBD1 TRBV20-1 SARVGRTGDYEQY
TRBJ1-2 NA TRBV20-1 SAPQADGVGYT
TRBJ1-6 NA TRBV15 ATGYYLMRDTGSDSPLH
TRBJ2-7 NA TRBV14 ASSQKLYEQY
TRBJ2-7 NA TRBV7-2 ASSLTGTPLSYEQY
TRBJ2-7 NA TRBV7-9 ASRRGMYEQY
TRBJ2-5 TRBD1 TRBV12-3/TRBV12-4 ASRYTGGPPQGTQY
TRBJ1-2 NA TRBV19 ASSTLPPSGYT
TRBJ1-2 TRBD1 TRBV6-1 ASSYSGALGQGGHGYT
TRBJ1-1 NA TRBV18 ASSPRGEMNTEAF
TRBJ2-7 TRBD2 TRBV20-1 SARRNPGGGGEQY
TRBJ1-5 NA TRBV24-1 ATSDLIGPVPGSSNQPHH
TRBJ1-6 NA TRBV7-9 ASSARQALDNSPLH
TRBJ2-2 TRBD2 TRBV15 TTSREATGTSGSVELF
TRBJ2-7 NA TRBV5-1 ASSHFGTGGGQNYEQY
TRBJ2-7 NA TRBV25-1 ASSPGLSTYEQY
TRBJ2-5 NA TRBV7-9 ASSSGRGPGAQY
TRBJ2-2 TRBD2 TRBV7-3 ASSLSPGGVFTGELF
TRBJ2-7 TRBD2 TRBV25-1 ASLSGGAFAEQY
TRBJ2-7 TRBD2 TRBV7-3 ASSLQAGGPHEQY
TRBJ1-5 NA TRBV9 ASGGDGPQH
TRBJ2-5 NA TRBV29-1 SVEFSEETQY